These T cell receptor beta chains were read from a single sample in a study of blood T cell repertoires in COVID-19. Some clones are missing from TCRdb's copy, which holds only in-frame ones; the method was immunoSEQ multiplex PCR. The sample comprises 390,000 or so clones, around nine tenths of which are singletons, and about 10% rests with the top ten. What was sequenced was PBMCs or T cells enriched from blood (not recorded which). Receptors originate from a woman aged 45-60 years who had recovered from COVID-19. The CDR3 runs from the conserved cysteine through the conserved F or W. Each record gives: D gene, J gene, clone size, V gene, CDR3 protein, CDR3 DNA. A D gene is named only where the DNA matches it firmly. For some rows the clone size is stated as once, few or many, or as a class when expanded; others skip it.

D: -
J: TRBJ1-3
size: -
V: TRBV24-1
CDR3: CATNSPRESSSGNTIYF
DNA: TGTGCCACCAATAGTCCACGAGAGTCAAGCTCTGGAAACACCATATATTTT

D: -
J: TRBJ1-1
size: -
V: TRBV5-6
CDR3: CASRSWGGEAFF
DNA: TGTGCCAGCCGATCTTGGGGGGGTGAAGCTTTCTTT

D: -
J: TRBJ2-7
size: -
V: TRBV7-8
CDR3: CASSLTTGDSSYEQYF
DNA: TGTGCCAGCAGCTTGACGACGGGGGACAGCTCCTACGAGCAGTACTTC

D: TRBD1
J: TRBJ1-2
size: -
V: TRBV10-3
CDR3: CAISSQGAKGYTF
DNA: TGTGCCATCAGTTCCCAGGGGGCGAAGGGCTACACCTTC

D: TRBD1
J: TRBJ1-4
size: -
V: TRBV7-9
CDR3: CASSRTGSRGPGEKLFF
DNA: TGTGCCAGCAGCAGGACAGGGTCAAGGGGTCCGGGCGAAAAACTGTTTTTT

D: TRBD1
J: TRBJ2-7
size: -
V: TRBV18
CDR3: CASSPPPTGAPYEQYF
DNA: TGTGCCAGCTCCCCCCCACCGACAGGGGCACCCTACGAGCAGTACTTC

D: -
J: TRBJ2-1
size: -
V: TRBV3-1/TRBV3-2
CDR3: CASSQLAGGLYNEQFF
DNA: TGTGCCAGCAGCCAACTCGCGGGCGGCCTCTACAATGAGCAGTTCTTC

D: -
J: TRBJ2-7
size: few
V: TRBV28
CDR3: CASRSTGVRNEQYF
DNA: TGTGCCAGCAGGTCAACGGGGGTGAGGAACGAGCAGTACTTC

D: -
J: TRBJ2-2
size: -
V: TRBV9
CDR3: CASSVDGGSQPGELFF
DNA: TGTGCCAGCAGCGTCGATGGAGGCTCCCAGCCCGGGGAGCTGTTTTTT

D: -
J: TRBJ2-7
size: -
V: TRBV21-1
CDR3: CASSKTSGGPPQF
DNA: TGTGCCAGCAGCAAAACTAGCGGGGGGCCCCCTCAATTC

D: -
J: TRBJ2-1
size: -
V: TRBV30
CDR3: CAWARNEQFF
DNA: TGTGCCTGGGCGCGCAATGAGCAGTTCTTC

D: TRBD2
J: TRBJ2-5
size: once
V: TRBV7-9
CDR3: CASSLGAGEQETQYF
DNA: TGTGCCAGCAGCTTAGGGGCGGGGGAGCAAGAGACCCAGTACTTC

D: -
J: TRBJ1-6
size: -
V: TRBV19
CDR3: CASSIGDLNSPLHF
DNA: TGTGCCAGTAGTATTGGAGACCTAAATTCACCCCTCCACTTT

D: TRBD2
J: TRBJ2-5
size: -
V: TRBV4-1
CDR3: CASSQVGLEGETQYF
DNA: TGCGCCAGCAGCCAGGTGGGACTAGAGGGGGAGACCCAGTACTTC

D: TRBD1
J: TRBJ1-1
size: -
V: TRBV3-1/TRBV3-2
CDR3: CASSQRQGAGTEAFF
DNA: TGTGCCAGCAGCCAGCGACAGGGGGCCGGCACTGAAGCTTTCTTT

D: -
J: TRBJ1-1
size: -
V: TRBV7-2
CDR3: CASSVGGRHGTEAFF
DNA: TGTGCCAGCAGCGTGGGGGGACGGCATGGGACTGAAGCTTTCTTT

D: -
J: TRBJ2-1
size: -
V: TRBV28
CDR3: CASTLERAATYNEQFF
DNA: TGTGCCAGCACCTTAGAGAGGGCGGCGACCTACAATGAGCAGTTCTTC

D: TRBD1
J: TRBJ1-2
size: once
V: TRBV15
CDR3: CATSTQRDSKNYGYTF
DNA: TGTGCCACCAGCACCCAAAGGGACAGCAAAAACTATGGCTACACCTTC

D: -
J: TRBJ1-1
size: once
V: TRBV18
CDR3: CASSPGGEAFF
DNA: TGTGCCAGCTCACCGGGAGGTGAAGCTTTCTTT

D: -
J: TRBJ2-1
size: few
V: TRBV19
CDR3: CASSRGAAGEASQRQFF
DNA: TGTGCCAGTAGTAGGGGAGCAGCGGGTGAAGCTTCTCAGCGGCAGTTCTTC

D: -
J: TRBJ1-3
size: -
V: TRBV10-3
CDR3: CAISIVSTGTGNTIYF
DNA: TGTGCCATCAGTATAGTTTCCACAGGGACTGGAAACACCATATATTTT

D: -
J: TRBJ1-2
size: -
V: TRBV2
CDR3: CASSPGRGIGGYTF
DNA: TGTGCCAGCAGTCCTGGGCGGGGGATAGGTGGCTACACCTTC

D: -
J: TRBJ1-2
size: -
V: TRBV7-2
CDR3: CASSPGHANYGYTF
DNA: TGTGCCAGCAGCCCGGGACACGCGAACTATGGCTACACCTTC

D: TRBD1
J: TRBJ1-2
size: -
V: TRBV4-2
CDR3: CASSQATGAPNYGYTF
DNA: TGTGCCAGCAGCCAAGCGACAGGGGCACCTAACTATGGCTACACCTTC

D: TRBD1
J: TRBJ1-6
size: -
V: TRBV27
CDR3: CASSLGQGGSPLHF
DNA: TGTGCCAGCAGTTTAGGACAGGGTGGTTCACCCCTCCACTTT

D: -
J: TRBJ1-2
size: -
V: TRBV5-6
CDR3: CASSLGQEYGYTF
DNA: TGTGCCAGCAGCTTGGGACAGGAGTATGGCTACACCTTC

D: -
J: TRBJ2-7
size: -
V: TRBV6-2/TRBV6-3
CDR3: CASSYSILGGDPGEQYF
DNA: TGTGCCAGCAGTTACTCGATTTTGGGCGGGGACCCGGGTGAGCAGTACTTC

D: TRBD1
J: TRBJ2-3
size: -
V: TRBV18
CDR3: CASSLGQVRNLDTQYF
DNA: TGTGCCAGCTCACTTGGACAGGTTAGAAATTTGGATACGCAGTATTTT

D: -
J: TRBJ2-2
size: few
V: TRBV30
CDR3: CAWSVSTDTGELFF
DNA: TGTGCCTGGAGTGTAAGCACAGACACCGGGGAGCTGTTTTTT

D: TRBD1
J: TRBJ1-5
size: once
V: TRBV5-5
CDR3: CASTGDRGENQPQHF
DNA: TGTGCCAGCACCGGGGACAGGGGGGAAAATCAGCCCCAGCATTTT

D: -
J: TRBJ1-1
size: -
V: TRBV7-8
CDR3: CASSFPGTLAGF
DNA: TGTGCCAGCAGCTTCCCCGGGACTCTGGCGGGCTTT